This is a list of T cell receptor beta chains from one sample in a study of cytomegalovirus exposure and HLA in healthy donors. The repertoire was sequenced with immunoSEQ multiplex PCR; TCRdb's copy has only in-frame clones and lacks some. The table has roughly 100,000 clones, around 66% seen once; the top ten hold approximately 3.5%. What was sequenced was PBMCs. These receptors came from a woman aged 45 to 65 in good health and CMV-seronegative. Each CDR3 is given with its conserved first and last residue. A D gene is named only where the DNA matches it firmly. Some rows mark clone size as missing; the rest say once, few, many or name a class of expanded clone.

D gene: TRBD2
V gene: TRBV4-3
J gene: TRBJ2-3
clone size: -
CDR3 protein: CASSQDLAGLTDTQYF
CDR3 DNA: TGCGCCAGCAGCCAAGATTTAGCGGGACTCACAGATACGCAGTATTTT

D gene: -
V gene: TRBV6-5
J gene: TRBJ1-2
clone size: -
CDR3 protein: CASKRGLGGEGGYTF
CDR3 DNA: TGTGCCAGCAAACGGGGTTTAGGCGGGGAGGGCGGCTACACCTTC

D gene: -
V gene: TRBV28
J gene: TRBJ1-5
clone size: -
CDR3 protein: CASSLPPGDSEPQHF
CDR3 DNA: TGTGCCAGCAGTTTACCCCCCGGGGACTCGGAGCCCCAGCATTTT

D gene: -
V gene: TRBV5-4
J gene: TRBJ2-5
clone size: -
CDR3 protein: CASSLGGTEETQYF
CDR3 DNA: TGTGCCAGCAGCTTGGGCGGGACGGAAGAGACCCAGTACTTC

D gene: -
V gene: TRBV7-9
J gene: TRBJ1-1
clone size: -
CDR3 protein: CASSSSPSGPPEAFF
CDR3 DNA: TGTGCCAGCAGCTCAAGCCCATCAGGGCCCCCTGAAGCTTTCTTT

D gene: TRBD2
V gene: TRBV5-4
J gene: TRBJ2-1
clone size: -
CDR3 protein: CASSLRGGPREQFF
CDR3 DNA: TGTGCCAGCAGCTTGCGGGGGGGGCCTAGGGAGCAGTTCTTC

D gene: -
V gene: TRBV10-3
J gene: TRBJ2-5
clone size: -
CDR3 protein: CAIRTGPGETQYF
CDR3 DNA: TGTGCCATCAGGACAGGTCCAGGAGAGACCCAGTACTTC

D gene: -
V gene: TRBV7-2
J gene: TRBJ1-1
clone size: once
CDR3 protein: CASSLSSNTEAFF
CDR3 DNA: TGTGCCAGCAGCTTAAGCTCCAACACTGAAGCTTTCTTT

D gene: TRBD1
V gene: TRBV6-4
J gene: TRBJ2-3
clone size: once
CDR3 protein: CASSEGQASTDTQYF
CDR3 DNA: TGTGCCAGCAGTGAGGGACAGGCTAGCACAGATACGCAGTATTTT

D gene: TRBD2
V gene: TRBV11-3
J gene: TRBJ2-1
clone size: -
CDR3 protein: CASSLEGGPRNEQFF
CDR3 DNA: TGTGCCAGCAGCTTAGAGGGAGGGCCTAGGAATGAGCAGTTCTTC

D gene: TRBD2
V gene: TRBV7-9
J gene: TRBJ2-5
clone size: once
CDR3 protein: CASSLVGTSGQETQYF
CDR3 DNA: TGTGCCAGCAGCTTAGTGGGGACTAGCGGACAAGAGACCCAGTACTTC

D gene: -
V gene: TRBV14
J gene: TRBJ1-5
clone size: -
CDR3 protein: CASSQDYSGHYSNQPQHF
CDR3 DNA: TGTGCCAGCAGCCAAGATTATTCAGGACACTATAGCAATCAGCCCCAGCATTTT

D gene: -
V gene: TRBV5-1
J gene: TRBJ2-5
clone size: once
CDR3 protein: CASRVEGSETQYF
CDR3 DNA: TGCGCCAGTCGAGTAGAGGGTAGCGAGACCCAGTACTTC

D gene: -
V gene: TRBV2
J gene: TRBJ2-4
clone size: -
CDR3 protein: CASSDGAAVAKNIQYF
CDR3 DNA: TGTGCCAGCAGTGATGGTGCGGCGGTAGCCAAAAACATTCAGTACTTC

D gene: TRBD2
V gene: TRBV4-2
J gene: TRBJ2-1
clone size: -
CDR3 protein: CASSQDQASGGNEQFF
CDR3 DNA: TGTGCCAGCAGCCAAGATCAGGCTAGCGGGGGTAATGAGCAGTTCTTC

D gene: TRBD1
V gene: TRBV5-6
J gene: TRBJ1-5
clone size: -
CDR3 protein: CASSRTGDRYQPQHF
CDR3 DNA: TGTGCCAGCAGCCGCACAGGGGATAGATATCAGCCCCAGCATTTT

D gene: -
V gene: TRBV9
J gene: TRBJ2-3
clone size: -
CDR3 protein: CASSPPGLQTDTQYF
CDR3 DNA: TGTGCCAGCAGCCCCCCCGGACTCCAGACAGATACGCAGTATTTT

D gene: -
V gene: TRBV19
J gene: TRBJ2-7
clone size: -
CDR3 protein: CASSINSRDTGYEQYF
CDR3 DNA: TGTGCCAGTAGTATAAACAGCCGGGACACGGGCTACGAGCAGTACTTC

D gene: -
V gene: TRBV5-1
J gene: TRBJ1-2
clone size: -
CDR3 protein: CASNSQGSNYGYTF
CDR3 DNA: TGCGCCAGCAATTCACAGGGATCTAATTATGGCTACACCTTC

D gene: -
V gene: TRBV7-9
J gene: TRBJ1-6
clone size: -
CDR3 protein: CASSFSQRDSPLHF
CDR3 DNA: TGTGCCAGCAGCTTCTCGCAGCGGGATTCACCCCTCCACTTT

D gene: -
V gene: TRBV7-3
J gene: TRBJ1-1
clone size: -
CDR3 protein: CASSLGGDTEAFF
CDR3 DNA: TGTGCCAGCAGCTTAGGGGGGGACACTGAAGCTTTCTTT

D gene: TRBD1
V gene: TRBV5-1
J gene: TRBJ1-1
clone size: -
CDR3 protein: CASSSGTENTEAFF
CDR3 DNA: TGCGCCAGCAGCTCCGGGACAGAGAACACTGAAGCTTTCTTT

D gene: -
V gene: TRBV7-5
J gene: TRBJ2-5
clone size: -
CDR3 protein: CVRSSKSGLTTKQETQYF
CDR3 DNA: TGTGTCAGAAGCTCTAAATCGGGACTCACCACGAAACAAGAGACCCAGTACTTC